The 5 T cell receptor beta chains reported below all come from one sample, sequenced in a study of shared clonotypes between healthy human individuals. TCRdb's table, derived via immunoSEQ multiplex PCR, lists solely in-frame clones and lacks some. The sample yields about 1.5 million clones, nearly 99% seen once. Sample: naive CD4+ T cells sorted from blood. The sample's subset: CD45RA+ positively selected. The receptor set was obtained from a man between 25 and 39 years old in good health.

The chain employs TRBV18 and TRBJ2-7; 13 bases map to TRBD2. J was trimmed by 2 bases and V by 4 bases; bases with no gene match: 5. Germline CDR1 is KGHSH and CDR2 is LQKENI. The CDR3 spans 16 residues. The CDR3 is CASSRGLAGVTYEQYF. DNA of the CDR3: TGTGCCAGCTCACGAGGACTAGCGGGAGTGACCTACGAGCAGTACTTC.

This chain uses TRBV6-1 with TRBJ2-5; a possible D gene is TRBD1 (6 bases). Germline V gene data show CDR1 as MNHNS and CDR2 as SASEGT. The ends were cut back, 6 bases at V and 4 bases at J, with 12 bases in the middle. This CDR3 is built from 13 residues. The CDR3, as DNA: TGTGCCAGCAGAGAACAGGGTAGAGAGACCCAGTACTTC. It translates to CASREQGRETQYF.

The chain employs TRBV10-3 and TRBJ1-1; D gene uncertain. The length of the CDR3 is 15 residues. The V end was cut by 4 bases, the J end by 1 base, with 13 bases between. From germline, CDR1 is ENHRY and CDR2 SYGVKD. The DNA of the CDR3 is TGTGCCATCAGTGCCACGGCCGCAGGGAACACTGAAGCTTTCTTT. Protein sequence: CAISATAAGNTEAFF.

With respect to this clone: This same CDR3 is encoded by further DNA sequences in the sample. The chain joins TRBV2 to TRBJ2-1; 9 nucleotides agree with TRBD2. The junction had 1 base not matched to a gene; V was cut back by 4 bases and J by 3 bases. Germline CDR1 and CDR2: SNHLY and FYNNEI. CDR3 length equals 14 residues. CDR3 sequence (DNA): TGTGCCAGCAGTGGACTAGCGGTCTACAATGAGCAGTTCTTC. Translated, it gives CASSGLAVYNEQFF.

The chain couples TRBV9 to TRBJ2-2; TRBD1 might be the D (6 bases). There are 13 residues in the CDR3. The germline gives CDR1 SGDLS, CDR2 YYNGEE. Deletions cut 4 bases from V and 8 bases from J, with 12 bases between. The DNA for the CDR3 is TGTGCCAGCAGCCTCGACAGGTTTGGGGAGCTGTTTTTT. Translated, it gives CASSLDRFGELFF.